This entry lists 29 T cell receptor beta chains sequenced from one sample in a study of cytomegalovirus exposure and HLA in healthy donors. A multiplex PCR was run with 60 Vbeta primers and 13 Jbeta primers. The data were produced by immunoSEQ multiplex PCR, yet TCRdb's version contains in-frame clones alone and is incomplete. In the table there are more than 150,000 clones, roughly four fifths of which are singletons. The sequenced material came from PBMCs. The receptors here all came from a woman younger than 45 in good health and CMV-seronegative.

This chain uses TRBV7-6 with TRBJ1-6; 9 nucleotides align to TRBD1. CDR3 length: 16 amino acids. The V and J ends lost 5 bases and 7 bases, in that order; junction bases with no gene match: 9. The germline V gene encodes CDR1 SGHVS and CDR2 FNYEAQ. This chain's CDR3 is CASSPTTGGRNSPLHF. In nucleotides, the CDR3 is TGTGCCAGCAGCCCGACGACAGGGGGACGAAATTCACCCCTCCACTTT.

This clone was observed a handful of times. The V gene is TRBV27, the J gene TRBJ1-2; perhaps TRBD1 as D (5 bases). V was shortened by 5 bases and J by 5 bases, with 15 bases between the two germline ends. Germline lookup yields CDR1 MNHEY and CDR2 SMNVEV (reference sequence). This CDR3 has 14 amino acids. The CDR3 coding sequence is TGTGCCAGCAGTGCGACGGGGGGACGGTATGGCTACACCTTC. Its translation is CASSATGGRYGYTF.

This clone was seen just once. V and J are TRBV5-6 and TRBJ2-3, with a possible D match to TRBD2 (5 bases). Germline CDR1 SGHDT, CDR2 YYEEEE. The CDR3 contains 13 residues. Trimming cost V 2 bases and J 2 bases, with 6 bases left between them. CDR3 coding DNA: TGTGCCAGCAGCTTCGGGGTCACAGATACGCAGTATTTT. Amino acids: CASSFGVTDTQYF.

The gene calls are TRBV27 and TRBJ1-2, with D perhaps TRBD1 (6 bases). V dropped 4 bases and J dropped 7 bases, with 22 bases sitting between them. The CDR3 is 16 amino acids. CDR1 is MNHEY, CDR2 SMNVEV, per germline (reference sequence). CDR3 sequence: CASSYLSGGLSRGYTF. CDR3 in DNA: TGTGCCAGCAGTTACCTCTCGGGGGGCCTTTCTCGTGGCTACACCTTC.

About this clone: The sample carries other DNA sequences with the same CDR3. The CDR3: CASSFGGSYNEQFF. CDR3 in DNA: TGTGCCAGCAGCTTCGGGGGATCCTACAATGAGCAGTTCTTC. The genes are TRBV7-3 and TRBJ2-1, with D perhaps TRBD2 (6 bases). V was clipped by 3 bases and J by 1 base, with 7 bases between them. Germline V lookup: CDR1 SGHTA, CDR2 FQGTGA. The CDR3 contains 14 residues.

The CDR3 sequence: CASSLEDSPGTSGTYTQYF. CDR3 nucleotide sequence: TGTGCCAGCAGCCTAGAAGACAGCCCCGGGACTAGCGGGACATATACGCAGTATTTT. The chain couples TRBV4-2 to TRBJ2-3, with TRBD2 identical over 13 bases. V shed 4 bases and J 7 bases; nucleotides not matched to a gene: 17. Germline CDR1 and CDR2: LGHNA and YNFKEQ. CDR3 size: 19 residues.

This chain joins TRBV19 and TRBJ1-6; 9 bases are a match to TRBD1. There are 15 residues in the CDR3. CDR1 is LNHDA, CDR2 SQIVND, per germline (reference sequence). V trimming: 5 bases; J trimming: 8 bases; junction bases outside the gene matches: 7. CDR3 region: CASSAPGQGHSPLHF. The CDR3 DNA reads as TGTGCCAGTAGTGCCCCGGGACAGGGCCATTCACCCCTCCACTTT. The full variable domain, rest sourced from reference TRBV19 and TRBJ1-6, is DGGITQSPKYLFRKEGQNVTLSCEQNLNHDAMYWYRQDPGQGLRLIYYSQIVNDFQKGDIAEGYSVSREKKESFPLTVTSAQKNPTAFYLCASSAPGQGHSPLHFGNGTRLTVT.

The chain couples TRBV29-1 to TRBJ2-1, with a weak D call TRBD1 (5 bases). The CDR3 runs to 11 residues. Germline loops: CDR1 SQVTM, CDR2 ANQGSEA. V was pared by 3 bases and J by 10 bases, with 10 bases between. CDR3 amino acids: CSVEGLVEQFF. Here the CDR3 DNA reads TGCAGCGTTGAGGGGCTGGTGGAGCAGTTCTTC.

The chain links TRBV4-1 to TRBJ2-1; 9 bases match TRBD2. The CDR3 is 16 amino acids. The trim removed 0 bases at V and 6 bases at J, leaving 6 bases unmatched. The germline gives CDR1 MGHRA, CDR2 YSYEKL. CDR3 protein: CASSQEGGRASNEQFF. CDR3 nucleotide sequence: TGCGCCAGCAGCCAAGAGGGCGGGAGGGCCAGCAATGAGCAGTTCTTC.

The gene calls are TRBV9 and TRBJ2-7, with TRBD1 matching 11 bases. The V gene's germline CDR1 is SGDLS and CDR2 YYNGEE. CDR3 size: 15 residues. The J segment lost 6 bases and the V segment lost 3 bases, leaving 8 bases of the junction unmatched. CDR3 sequence: CASSATAGTGGEQYF. The DNA for the CDR3 is TGTGCCAGCAGCGCTACCGCCGGGACAGGGGGCGAGCAGTACTTC.

As to this clone: In the same sample, other DNA sequences code for this CDR3. J is TRBJ1-1 and V is TRBV2, with D maybe TRBD1 (5 bases). The V end was cut by 7 bases, the J end by 1 base, with 10 bases between. Germline V lookup: CDR1 SNHLY, CDR2 FYNNEI. The CDR3 length is 13 residues. Here the CDR3 reads CASNLQGNTEAFF. Here the CDR3 DNA reads TGTGCCAGCAATCTTCAGGGGAACACTGAAGCTTTCTTT.

This clone has just a few counts. The V gene is TRBV7-9, the J gene TRBJ2-7, with D maybe TRBD2 (7 bases). Trimming stripped 3 bases from V and 5 bases from J, with 11 bases between. This CDR3 region has 13 residues. Germline lookup yields CDR1 SEHNR and CDR2 FQNEAQ (reference sequence). CDR3 DNA sequence: TGTGCCAGCAGCTTGTCCGGGGGGCACGAGCAGTACTTC. Translating it yields CASSLSGGHEQYF.

The table lists this clone with a few counts. The CDR3, as DNA: TGTGCCAGCAGCGTAAACGCGGGGGGGCTGTACAATGAGCAGTTCTTC. It translates to CASSVNAGGLYNEQFF. The chain uses TRBV9 and TRBJ2-1; 9 bases match TRBD2. The germline V gene has CDR1 SGDLS and CDR2 YYNGEE. Trimming cost V 1 base and J 4 bases; bases outside gene matches: 6. There are 16 residues in the CDR3.

The CDR3 DNA reads TGTGCCAGCAGTGAATTTGGCAGGGCGTCCTACGAGCAGTACTTC. Translating gives CASSEFGRASYEQYF. The V gene is TRBV25-1, the J gene TRBJ2-7; maybe TRBD1 (5 bases). CDR1 is MGHDK, CDR2 SYGVNS, per germline. The CDR3 is made up of 15 amino acids. V was trimmed by 1 base and J by 1 base, leaving 11 bases between them.

The rearrangement joins TRBV7-9 to TRBJ1-5; possible D gene TRBD1, 5 bases. V lost 5 bases and J lost 5, with 7 bases in between. The CDR3 has 12 amino acids. From germline, CDR1 is SEHNR and CDR2 FQNEAQ (reference sequence). Here the CDR3 DNA reads TGTGCCAGCAGCCCGGGGGATCAGCCCCAGCATTTT. Residues: CASSPGDQPQHF.

V gene TRBV6-1 combines with J gene TRBJ1-2; perhaps TRBD1 as D (6 bases). V dropped 2 bases and J dropped 8 bases, with 15 bases sitting between them. Germline V CDR1 and CDR2: MNHNS, SASEGT. The CDR3 loop spans 14 amino acids. The DNA for the CDR3 is TGTGCCAGCAGTGAACAGGGGTCAGATCGGGGCTACACCTTC. Translated: CASSEQGSDRGYTF.

This clone was observed once. The V gene is TRBV5-5, the J gene TRBJ2-2, with D tentatively TRBD2 (5 bases). V lost 2 bases and J lost 1, with 15 bases in between. The germline gives CDR1 SGHKS, CDR2 YYEKEE (reference sequence). The CDR3 consists of 17 residues. The CDR3 is CASSFGRARGNTGELFF. The CDR3, as DNA: TGTGCCAGCAGCTTTGGCCGGGCCCGGGGGAACACCGGGGAGCTGTTTTTT. The whole variable domain, filled in from reference TRBV5-5 and TRBJ2-2, reads DAGVTQSPTHLIKTRGQQVTLRCSPISGHKSVSWYQQVLGQGPQFIFQYYEKEERGRGNFPDRFSARQFPNYSSELNVNALLLGDSALYLCASSFGRARGNTGELFFGEGSRLTVL.

In regard to this clone: At one end the junction does not follow the germline gene, possibly because of a read error. The rearrangement joins TRBV7-7 to TRBJ2-5, with D possibly TRBD1 on 6 matching bases. The CDR3 loop spans 15 amino acids. Germline V CDR1 and CDR2: SSHAT, FNYEAQ (reference sequence). CDR3 loop: CASSLVGAIRETQYF. CDR3 sequence (DNA): TGTGCTAGCAGCTTAGTGGGGGCGATAAGGGAGACCCAGTACTTC.

The genes are TRBV4-3 and TRBJ2-7; 10 bases fit TRBD1. Unmatched junction bases numbered 11, after V lost 0 bases and J lost 3 bases. The CDR3 spans 18 residues. Germline V lookup: CDR1 LGHNA, CDR2 YSLEER. CDR3 residues: CASSQDRGAGQGIYEQYF. DNA of the CDR3: TGCGCCAGCAGCCAAGATAGGGGGGCGGGACAGGGGATCTACGAGCAGTACTTC.

V usage is TRBV29-1 and J usage is TRBJ2-7; 7 bases fit TRBD2. The V gene's germline CDR1 is SQVTM and CDR2 ANQGSEA. Trimming removed 7 bases from V and 7 bases from J; junction bases left unmatched: 16. The CDR3 extends over 14 amino acids. The CDR3 coding sequence is TGCAGCGCTGTCTGGAACAGCGGGATTCAGGAGCAGTACTTC. Protein product: CSAVWNSGIQEQYF.

V and J are TRBV7-9 and TRBJ1-1, with D possibly being TRBD1 (6 bases). CDR1 is SEHNR and CDR2 is FQNEAQ in the germline V gene (reference sequence). V lost 5 bases and J 1 base, leaving 17 bases between the germline ends. The CDR3 length is 16 residues. CDR3 protein: CASSPRQVPTNTEAFF. CDR3 in DNA: TGTGCCAGCAGCCCCAGACAGGTCCCGACGAACACTGAAGCTTTCTTT. The full variable domain, in which reference TRBV7-9 and TRBJ1-1 provide the parts outside the CDR3, is DTGVSQNPRHKITKRGQNVTFRCDPISEHNRLYWYRQTLGQGPEFLTYFQNEAQLEKSRLLSDRFSAERPKGSFSTLEIQRTEQGDSAMYLCASSPRQVPTNTEAFFGQGTRLTVV.

On this clone: A junction end diverges from the germline sequence, so it may reflect a read error. The chain has TRBV7-9 and TRBJ1-4; D perhaps matches TRBD1 (5 bases). Germline loops: CDR1 SEHNR, CDR2 FQNEAQ (reference sequence). The CDR3 totals 14 residues. This chain's CDR3 is CSSSLPGVDEKLFF. In nucleotides, the CDR3 is TGTTCCAGCAGCTTACCGGGGGTAGATGAAAAACTGTTTTTT.

Written as DNA, the CDR3 is TGTGCCAGCAGCTCGACAGGGGGCCCATCTGGAAACACCATATATTTT. Its translation is CASSSTGGPSGNTIYF. This chain uses TRBV7-2 with TRBJ1-3; 10 bases fit TRBD1. The CDR3 loop spans 16 amino acids. V lost 4 bases to trimming and J lost 1 base; unmatched junction nucleotides: 4. Germline assignment: CDR1 SGHTA and CDR2 FQGNSA. Full variable domain (missing parts from reference TRBV7-2 and TRBJ1-3): GAGVSQSPSNKVTEKGKDVELRCDPISGHTALYWYRQSLGQGLEFLIYFQGNSAPDKSGLPSDRFSAERTGGSVSTLTIQRTQQEDSAVYLCASSSTGGPSGNTIYFGEGSWLTVV.

The V gene is TRBV5-6, the J gene TRBJ1-2, with 8 nucleotides matching TRBD1. The germline V gene encodes CDR1 SGHDT and CDR2 YYEEEE. The junction had 7 bases not matched to a gene; V was cut back by 1 base and J by 2 bases. The CDR3 totals 16 residues. DNA of the CDR3: TGTGCCAGCAGCTTGTCCCCACAGGGGGGAAACTATGGCTACACCTTC. Encoded protein: CASSLSPQGGNYGYTF.

The chain links TRBV15 to TRBJ2-1, with a tentative D call TRBD1 (6 bases). The CDR3 is 15 residues long. Germline V lookup: CDR1 LNHNV, CDR2 YYDKDF (reference sequence). V lost 4 bases, J lost 2 bases, and 12 bases lay in between. The CDR3 DNA sequence: TGTGCCACCAGCACCGACAGGCAGACCTACAATGAGCAGTTCTTC. This gives the protein CATSTDRQTYNEQFF.

This clone was observed a single time. The chain links TRBV15 to TRBJ2-7, with D maybe TRBD1 (6 bases). The CDR3 sequence is 17 residues long. Germline V gene sequence: CDR1 LNHNV, CDR2 YYDKDF (reference sequence). Trimming took off 3 bases at V and 0 bases at J, with 18 bases between the two ends. The DNA of the CDR3 is TGTGCCACCAGCAGGGGGGCATGGCCCGGAAGCTCCTACGAGCAGTACTTC. Amino acids: CATSRGAWPGSSYEQYF.

This chain links TRBV27 with TRBJ2-7; the D gene is possibly TRBD2 (6 bases). This CDR3 is 12 amino acids long. Germline V gene lookup returns CDR1 MNHEY and CDR2 SMNVEV (reference sequence). V gave up 6 bases and J gave up 0 bases, with 6 bases separating them. The CDR3 DNA follows: TGTGCCAGCAGCGGGGGCTCCTACGAGCAGTACTTC. Its translation: CASSGGSYEQYF.

The V call is TRBV28, the J call TRBJ2-1, with TRBD2 matching 11 bases. Trimming removed 6 bases from V and 9 bases from J; junction bases left unmatched: 7. This CDR3 has 14 amino acids. Germline-derived CDR1 and CDR2 are MDHEN and SYDVKM. The DNA of the CDR3 is TGTGCCAGCAGGCTAGCGGGAGGTAGTGGTGAGCAGTTCTTC. Translated, it gives CASRLAGGSGEQFF. The complete variable domain, with remaining parts taken from reference TRBV28 and TRBJ2-1, reads DVKVTQSSRYLVKRTGEKVFLECVQDMDHENMFWYRQDPGLGLRLIYFSYDVKMKEKGDIPEGYSVSREKKERFSLILESASTNQTSMYLCASRLAGGSGEQFFGPGTRLTVL.

J is TRBJ2-1 and V is TRBV7-9; D possibly corresponds to TRBD2 (7 bases). The V and J ends lost 1 base and 4 bases respectively, with 23 bases between them. The CDR3 is 19 amino acids. CDR1 is SEHNR and CDR2 is FQNEAQ in the germline V gene (reference sequence). The CDR3 DNA sequence: TGTGCCAGCAGCTTAGGCGCCGAGGGCTGGGGGGGGCCATACAATGAGCAGTTCTTC. Amino acid sequence: CASSLGAEGWGGPYNEQFF.